This T cell receptor beta chain emerged from a study of neurological immune-mediated disorders. It was from 2 million PBMCs stored at -80 C that the unsorted libraries were obtained. This clonotype was detected ten times or more. Its antigen is unknown. V lost 5 bases and J lost 4; bases outside the gene matches: 9. The CDR3 totals 16 residues. CDR1 and CDR2 (germline): SGHTA, FQGNSA. Notes on the study in general: HTLV-1-associated myelopathy had the most TCR clonal expansion, whereas multiple sclerosis had the least (lower than in healthy controls).

The team produced cDNA through 5'RACE using 10-nucleotide random UMIs. TCRdb processed the 5' RACE reads anew with MiXCR; each CDR3 protein has one entry. The repertoire holds approximately 70,000 distinct CDR3 sequences, with roughly 3.9% as singletons. This receptor was taken from a man younger than 45 with multiple sclerosis. The sample consisted of PBMCs. The J gene is TRBJ2-2, the V gene TRBV7-2, with TRBD1 matching 8 bases. The CDR3 region has the DNA TGTGCCAGCAGCAGAAAACAGGGGGGAATCACCGGGGAGCTGTTTTTT. Translating gives CASSRKQGGITGELFF.